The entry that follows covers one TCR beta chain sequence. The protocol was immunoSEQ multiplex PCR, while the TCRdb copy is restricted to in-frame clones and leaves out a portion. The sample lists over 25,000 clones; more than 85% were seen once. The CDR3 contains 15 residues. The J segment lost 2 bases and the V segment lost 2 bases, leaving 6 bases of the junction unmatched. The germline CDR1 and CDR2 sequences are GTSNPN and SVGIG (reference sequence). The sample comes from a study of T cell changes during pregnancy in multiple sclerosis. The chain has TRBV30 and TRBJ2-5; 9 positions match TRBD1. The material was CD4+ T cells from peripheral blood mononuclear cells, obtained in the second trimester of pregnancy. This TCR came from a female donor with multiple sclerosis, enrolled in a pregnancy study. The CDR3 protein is CAWSPTGGAQETQYF. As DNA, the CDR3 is TGTGCCTGGAGTCCGACAGGGGGTGCACAAGAGACCCAGTACTTC. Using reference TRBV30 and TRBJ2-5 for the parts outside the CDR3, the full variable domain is SQTIHQWPATLVQPVGSPLSLECTVEGTSNPNLYWYRQAAGRGLQLLFYSVGIGQISSEVPQNLSASRPQDRQFILSSKKLLLSDSGFYLCAWSPTGGAQETQYFGPGTRLLVL.